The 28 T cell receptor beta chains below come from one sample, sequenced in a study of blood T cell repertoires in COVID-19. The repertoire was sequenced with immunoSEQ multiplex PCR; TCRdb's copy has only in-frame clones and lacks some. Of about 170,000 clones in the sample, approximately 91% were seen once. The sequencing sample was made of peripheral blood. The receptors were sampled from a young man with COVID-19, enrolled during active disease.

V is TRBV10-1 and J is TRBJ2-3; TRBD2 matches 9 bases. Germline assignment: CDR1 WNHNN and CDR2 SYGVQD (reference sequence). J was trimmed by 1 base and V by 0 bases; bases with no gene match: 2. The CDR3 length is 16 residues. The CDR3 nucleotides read TGCGCCAGCAGTGAGTCCCTAGCGGGACGCACAGATACGCAGTATTTT. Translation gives CASSESLAGRTDTQYF.

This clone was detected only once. This CDR3 is CASSAQGSWSTDTQYF. CDR3 nucleotides: TGTGCCAGCAGTGCACAGGGGAGTTGGAGCACAGATACGCAGTATTTT. This chain links TRBV6-6 with TRBJ2-3, with TRBD1 matching over 7 bases. Per the germline V gene, CDR1 is MNHNY and CDR2 is SVGAGI (reference sequence). The CDR3 loop spans 16 amino acids. Germline trimming cut 5 bases from V and 0 bases from J; bases unmatched to any gene: 8.

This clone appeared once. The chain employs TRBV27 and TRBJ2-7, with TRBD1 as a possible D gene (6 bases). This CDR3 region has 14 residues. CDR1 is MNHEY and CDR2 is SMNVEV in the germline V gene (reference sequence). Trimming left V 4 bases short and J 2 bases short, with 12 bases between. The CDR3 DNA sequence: TGTGCCAGCAGTTCGACAGGTGCTACCTACGAGCAGTACTTC. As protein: CASSSTGATYEQYF.

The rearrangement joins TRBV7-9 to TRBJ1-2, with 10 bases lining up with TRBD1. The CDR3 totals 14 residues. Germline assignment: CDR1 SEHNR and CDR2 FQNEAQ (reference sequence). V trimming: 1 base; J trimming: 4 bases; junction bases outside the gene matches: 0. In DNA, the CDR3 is TGTGCCAGCAGCTTAGGGACAGGGGGCTATGGCTACACCTTC. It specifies CASSLGTGGYGYTF.

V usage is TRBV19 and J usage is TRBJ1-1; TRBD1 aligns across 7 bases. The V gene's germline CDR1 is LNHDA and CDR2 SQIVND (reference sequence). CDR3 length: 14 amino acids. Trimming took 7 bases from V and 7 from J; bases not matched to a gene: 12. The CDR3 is CASTLGTESFEAFF. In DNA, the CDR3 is TGTGCCAGTACCCTAGGGACAGAAAGTTTTGAAGCTTTCTTT. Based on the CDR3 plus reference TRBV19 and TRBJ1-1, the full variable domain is DGGITQSPKYLFRKEGQNVTLSCEQNLNHDAMYWYRQDPGQGLRLIYYSQIVNDFQKGDIAEGYSVSREKKESFPLTVTSAQKNPTAFYLCASTLGTESFEAFFGQGTRLTVV.

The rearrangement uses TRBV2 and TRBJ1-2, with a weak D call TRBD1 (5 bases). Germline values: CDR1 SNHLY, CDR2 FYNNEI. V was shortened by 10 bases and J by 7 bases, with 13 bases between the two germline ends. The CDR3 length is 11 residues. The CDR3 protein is CAILSGGGYTF. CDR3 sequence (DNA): TGTGCCATCCTATCGGGGGGTGGCTACACCTTC.

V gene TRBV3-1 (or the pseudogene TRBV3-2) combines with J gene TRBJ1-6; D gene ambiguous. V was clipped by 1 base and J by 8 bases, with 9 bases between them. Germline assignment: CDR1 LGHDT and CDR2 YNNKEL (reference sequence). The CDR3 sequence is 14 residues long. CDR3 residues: CASSQVQQDSPLHF. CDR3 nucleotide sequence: TGTGCCAGCAGCCAAGTCCAGCAGGATTCACCCCTCCACTTT.

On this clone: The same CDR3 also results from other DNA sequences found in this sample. CDR3 residues: CASSLGGGPQHF. DNA for the CDR3: TGTGCCAGCAGTTTAGGCGGTGGACCCCAGCATTTT. This chain uses TRBV28 with TRBJ1-5; no clear D gene. Germline loops: CDR1 MDHEN, CDR2 SYDVKM. The V and J ends lost 2 bases and 10 bases respectively, with 9 bases between them. This CDR3 comprises 12 residues.

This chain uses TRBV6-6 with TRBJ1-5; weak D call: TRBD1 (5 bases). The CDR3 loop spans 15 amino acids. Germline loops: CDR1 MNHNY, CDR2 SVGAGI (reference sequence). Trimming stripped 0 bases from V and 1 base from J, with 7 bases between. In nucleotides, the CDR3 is TGTGCCAGCAGTTACTCGGGGGGAAGCAATCAGCCCCAGCATTTT. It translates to CASSYSGGSNQPQHF.

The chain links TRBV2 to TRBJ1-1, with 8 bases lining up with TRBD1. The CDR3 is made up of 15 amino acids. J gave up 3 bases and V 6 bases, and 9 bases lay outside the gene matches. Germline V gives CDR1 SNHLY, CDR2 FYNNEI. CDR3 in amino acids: CASSPRTGRDTEAFF. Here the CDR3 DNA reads TGTGCCAGCAGCCCAAGGACAGGGAGGGACACTGAAGCTTTCTTT.

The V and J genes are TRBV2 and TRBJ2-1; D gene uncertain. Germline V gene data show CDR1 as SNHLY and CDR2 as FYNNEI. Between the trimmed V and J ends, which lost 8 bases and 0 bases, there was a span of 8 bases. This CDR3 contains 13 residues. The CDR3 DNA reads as TGTGCCAGCCGGGTTGACTCCTACAATGAGCAGTTCTTC. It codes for CASRVDSYNEQFF.

CDR3 in DNA: TGTGCCAGCAGCTTAGTTGGGACAGGGGTAAAACTGTTTTTT. This sequence encodes CASSLVGTGVKLFF. The rearrangement uses TRBV7-2 and TRBJ1-4; TRBD1 matches at 10 bases. With 1 base clipped from V and 10 bases from J, the junction kept 3 bases outside the gene matches. The CDR3 contains 14 residues. Germline CDR1 and CDR2: SGHTA and FQGNSA.

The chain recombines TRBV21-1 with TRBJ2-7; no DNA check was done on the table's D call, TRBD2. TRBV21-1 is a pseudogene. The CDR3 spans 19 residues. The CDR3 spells CASSKAGTSGGCESYEQYF. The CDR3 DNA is TGTGCCAGCAGCAAAGCTGGGACTAGCGGGGGATGCGAGTCCTACGAGCAGTACTTC.

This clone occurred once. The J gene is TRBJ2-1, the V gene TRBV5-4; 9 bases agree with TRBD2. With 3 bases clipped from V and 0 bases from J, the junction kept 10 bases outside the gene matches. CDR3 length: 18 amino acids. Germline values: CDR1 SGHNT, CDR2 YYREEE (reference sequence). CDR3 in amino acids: CASSSELISGSSYNEQFF. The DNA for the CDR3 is TGTGCCAGCAGCTCCGAACTGATTAGCGGGAGCTCCTACAATGAGCAGTTCTTC.

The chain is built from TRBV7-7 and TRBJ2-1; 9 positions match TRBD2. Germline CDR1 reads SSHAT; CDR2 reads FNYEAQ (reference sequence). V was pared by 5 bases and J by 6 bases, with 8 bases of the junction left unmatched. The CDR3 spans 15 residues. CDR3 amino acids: CASSPRLAEVNEQFF. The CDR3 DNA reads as TGTGCCAGCAGCCCCAGACTAGCGGAGGTCAATGAGCAGTTCTTC.

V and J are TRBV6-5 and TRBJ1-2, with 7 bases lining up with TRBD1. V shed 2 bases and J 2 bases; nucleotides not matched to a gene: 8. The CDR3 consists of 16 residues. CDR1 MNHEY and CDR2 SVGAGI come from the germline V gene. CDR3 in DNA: TGTGCCAGCAGTTACCGGACAGGTACCTCCAACTATGGCTACACCTTC. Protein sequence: CASSYRTGTSNYGYTF.

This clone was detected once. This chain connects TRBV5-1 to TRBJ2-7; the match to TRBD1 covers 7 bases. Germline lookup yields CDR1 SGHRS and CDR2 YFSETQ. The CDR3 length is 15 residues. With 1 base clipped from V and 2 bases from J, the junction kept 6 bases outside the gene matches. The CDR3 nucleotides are TGCGCCAGCAGCTTGACCGGGACAGACCCCTACGAGCAGTACTTC. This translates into CASSLTGTDPYEQYF. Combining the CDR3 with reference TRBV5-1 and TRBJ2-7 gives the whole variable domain KAGVTQTPRYLIKTRGQQVTLSCSPISGHRSVSWYQQTPGQGLQFLFEYFSETQRNKGNFPGRFSGRQFSNSRSEMNVSTLELGDSALYLCASSLTGTDPYEQYFGPGTRLTVT.

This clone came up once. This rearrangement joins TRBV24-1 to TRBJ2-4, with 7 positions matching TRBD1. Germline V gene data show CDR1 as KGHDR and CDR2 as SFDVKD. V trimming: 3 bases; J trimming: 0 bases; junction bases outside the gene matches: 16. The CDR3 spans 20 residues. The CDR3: CATSDTSTGILLLAKNIQYF. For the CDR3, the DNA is TGTGCCACCAGTGATACCTCGACAGGGATTCTATTACTAGCCAAAAACATTCAGTACTTC.

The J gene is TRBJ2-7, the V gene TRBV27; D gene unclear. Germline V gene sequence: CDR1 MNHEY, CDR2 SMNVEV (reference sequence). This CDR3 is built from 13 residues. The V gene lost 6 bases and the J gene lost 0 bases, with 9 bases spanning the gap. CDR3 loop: CASRPLSSYEQYF. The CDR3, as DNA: TGTGCCAGCAGGCCTCTTAGCTCCTACGAGCAGTACTTC.

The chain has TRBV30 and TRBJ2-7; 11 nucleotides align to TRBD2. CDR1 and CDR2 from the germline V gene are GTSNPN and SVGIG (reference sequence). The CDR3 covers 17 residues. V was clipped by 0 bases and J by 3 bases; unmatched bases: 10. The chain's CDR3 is CAWSVPFPTSGNYEQYF. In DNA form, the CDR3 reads TGTGCCTGGAGTGTACCTTTTCCGACTAGCGGGAACTACGAGCAGTACTTC.

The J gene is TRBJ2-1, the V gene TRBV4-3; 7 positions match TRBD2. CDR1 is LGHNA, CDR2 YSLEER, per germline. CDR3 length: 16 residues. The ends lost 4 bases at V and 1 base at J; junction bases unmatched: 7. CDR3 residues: CASSPLTSTSYNEQFF. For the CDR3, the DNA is TGCGCCAGCAGCCCCTTGACTAGCACATCCTACAATGAGCAGTTCTTC.

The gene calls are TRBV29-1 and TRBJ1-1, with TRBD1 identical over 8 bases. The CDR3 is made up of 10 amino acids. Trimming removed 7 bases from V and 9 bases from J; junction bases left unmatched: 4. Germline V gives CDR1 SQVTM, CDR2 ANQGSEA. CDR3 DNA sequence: TGCAGCGATGGGACAGGTAAAGCTTTCTTT. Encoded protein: CSDGTGKAFF.

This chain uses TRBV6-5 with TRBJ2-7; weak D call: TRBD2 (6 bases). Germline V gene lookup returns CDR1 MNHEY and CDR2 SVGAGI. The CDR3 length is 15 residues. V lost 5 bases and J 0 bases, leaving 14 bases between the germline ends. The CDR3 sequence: CASSPLGGLSYEQYF. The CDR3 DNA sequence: TGTGCCAGCAGTCCGCTAGGAGGGCTCTCCTACGAGCAGTACTTC.

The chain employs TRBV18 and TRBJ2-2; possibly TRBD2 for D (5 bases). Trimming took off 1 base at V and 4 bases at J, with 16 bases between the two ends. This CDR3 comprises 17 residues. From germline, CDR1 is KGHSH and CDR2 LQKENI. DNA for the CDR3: TGTGCCAGCTCACCACTAGGTACCAGCGAGGGCACCGGGGAGCTGTTTTTT. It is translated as CASSPLGTSEGTGELFF.

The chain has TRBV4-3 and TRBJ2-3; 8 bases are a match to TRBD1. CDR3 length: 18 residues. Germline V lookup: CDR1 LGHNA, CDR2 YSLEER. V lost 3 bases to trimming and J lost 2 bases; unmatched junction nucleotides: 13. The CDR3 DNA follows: TGCGCCAGCAGCCAGAGGGCCCTCGGACAGGGAGTCACAGATACGCAGTATTTT. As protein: CASSQRALGQGVTDTQYF.

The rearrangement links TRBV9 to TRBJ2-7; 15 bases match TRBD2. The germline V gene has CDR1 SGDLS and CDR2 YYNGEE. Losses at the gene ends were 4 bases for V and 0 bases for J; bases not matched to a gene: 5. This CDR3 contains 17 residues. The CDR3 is CASSYGLAGGISYEQYF. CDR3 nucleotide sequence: TGTGCCAGCAGCTATGGACTAGCGGGAGGGATCTCCTACGAGCAGTACTTC.

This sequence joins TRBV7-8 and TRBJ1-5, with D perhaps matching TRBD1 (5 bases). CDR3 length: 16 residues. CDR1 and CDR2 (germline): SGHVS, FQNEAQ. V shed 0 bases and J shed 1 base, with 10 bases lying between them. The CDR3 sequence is CASSLAGAASNQPQHF. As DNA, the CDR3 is TGTGCCAGCAGCTTAGCAGGGGCAGCCAGCAATCAGCCCCAGCATTTT.

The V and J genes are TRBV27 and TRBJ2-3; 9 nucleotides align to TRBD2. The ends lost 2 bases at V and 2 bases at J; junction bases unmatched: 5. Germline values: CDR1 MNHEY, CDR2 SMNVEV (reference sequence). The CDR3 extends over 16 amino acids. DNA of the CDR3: TGTGCCAGCAGTTTAGCGGGAGGGCGGGTCACAGATACGCAGTATTTT. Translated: CASSLAGGRVTDTQYF.